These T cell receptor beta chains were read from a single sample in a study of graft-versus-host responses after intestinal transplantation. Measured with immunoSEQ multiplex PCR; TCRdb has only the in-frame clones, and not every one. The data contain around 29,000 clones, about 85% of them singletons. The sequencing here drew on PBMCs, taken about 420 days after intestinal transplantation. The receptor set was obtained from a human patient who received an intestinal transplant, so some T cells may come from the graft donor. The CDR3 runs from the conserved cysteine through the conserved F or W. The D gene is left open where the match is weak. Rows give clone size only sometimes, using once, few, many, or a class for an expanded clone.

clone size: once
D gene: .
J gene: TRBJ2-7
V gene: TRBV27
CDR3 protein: CASSLSSRAPYEQYF
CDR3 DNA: TGTGCCAGCAGTTTGAGTTCGAGGGCCCCCTACGAGCAGTACTTC

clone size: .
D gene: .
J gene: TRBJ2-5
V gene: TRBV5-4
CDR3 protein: CASGSQGRVETQYF
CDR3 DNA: TGTGCCAGCGGATCTCAGGGTCGGGTAGAGACCCAGTACTTC

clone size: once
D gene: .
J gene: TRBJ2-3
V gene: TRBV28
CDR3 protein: CASSRGVHSSTDTQYF
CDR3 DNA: TGTGCCAGCAGTAGGGGGGTGCATTCTAGCACAGATACGCAGTATTTT

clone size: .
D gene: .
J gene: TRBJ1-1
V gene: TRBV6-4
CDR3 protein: CASSLDRNTEAFF
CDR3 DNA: TGTGCCAGCAGTCTCGACAGAAACACTGAAGCTTTCTTT

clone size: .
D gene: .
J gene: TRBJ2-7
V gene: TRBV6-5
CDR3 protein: CASSRVRYSSYEQYF
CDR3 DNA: TGTGCCAGCAGTCGCGTACGATACTCCTCCTACGAGCAGTACTTC

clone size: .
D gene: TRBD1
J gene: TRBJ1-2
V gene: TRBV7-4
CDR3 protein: CASSTDRNYGYTF
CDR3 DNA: TGTGCCAGCAGCACGGACAGGAACTATGGCTACACCTTC

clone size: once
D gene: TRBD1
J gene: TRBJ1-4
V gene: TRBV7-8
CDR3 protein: CASSLPRDRSRNEKLFF
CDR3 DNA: TGTGCCAGCAGCTTACCCCGGGACAGGAGCCGTAATGAAAAACTGTTTTTT

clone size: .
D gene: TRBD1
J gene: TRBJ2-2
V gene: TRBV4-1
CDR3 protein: CASSQGQGAGELFF
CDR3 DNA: TGCGCCAGCAGCCAAGGGCAGGGGGCCGGGGAGCTGTTTTTT

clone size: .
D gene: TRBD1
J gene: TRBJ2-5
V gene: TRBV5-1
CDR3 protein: CASSEQGAREETQYF
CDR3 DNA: TGCGCCAGCAGCGAACAGGGGGCAAGGGAAGAGACCCAGTACTTC

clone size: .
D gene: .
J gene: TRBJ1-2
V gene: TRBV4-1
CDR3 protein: CASSQGSPGEGDYTF
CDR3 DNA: TGCGCCAGCAGCCAAGGATCTCCAGGGGAAGGCGACTACACCTTC

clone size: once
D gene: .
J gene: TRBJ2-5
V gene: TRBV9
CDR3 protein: CASSVSPQETQYF
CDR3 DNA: TGTGCCAGCAGCGTATCCCCCCAAGAGACCCAGTACTTC

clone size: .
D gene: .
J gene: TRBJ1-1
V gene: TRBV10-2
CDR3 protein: CASSGGSNTEAFF
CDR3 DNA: TGCGCCAGCAGTGGTGGCTCGAACACTGAAGCTTTCTTT

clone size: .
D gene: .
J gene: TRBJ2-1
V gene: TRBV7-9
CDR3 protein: CASSSTGRGEQFF
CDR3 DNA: TGTGCCAGCAGCTCAACAGGGCGGGGTGAGCAGTTCTTC

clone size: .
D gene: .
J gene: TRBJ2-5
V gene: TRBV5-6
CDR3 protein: CASSLGAKETQYF
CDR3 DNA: TGTGCCAGCAGCTTGGGTGCGAAAGAGACCCAGTACTTC

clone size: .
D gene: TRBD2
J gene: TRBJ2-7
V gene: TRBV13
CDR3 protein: CASSSIAGETYEQYF
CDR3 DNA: TGTGCCAGCAGCTCAATAGCGGGAGAGACCTACGAGCAGTACTTC

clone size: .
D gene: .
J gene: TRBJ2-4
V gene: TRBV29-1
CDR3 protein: CSVARISELAKNIQYF
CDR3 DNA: TGCAGCGTTGCGCGGATCTCCGAACTAGCCAAAAACATTCAGTACTTC

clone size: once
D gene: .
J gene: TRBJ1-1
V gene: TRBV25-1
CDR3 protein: CASSEPFAGRKTEAFF
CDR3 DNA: TGTGCCAGCAGTGAACCCTTTGCAGGGCGAAAAACTGAAGCTTTCTTT

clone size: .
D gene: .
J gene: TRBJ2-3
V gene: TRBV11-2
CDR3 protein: CASSLVGGYTDTQYF
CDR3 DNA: TGTGCCAGCAGCTTAGTAGGGGGGTACACAGATACGCAGTATTTT

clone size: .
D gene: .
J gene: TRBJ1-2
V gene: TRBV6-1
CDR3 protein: CASSERATELNYGYTF
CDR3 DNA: TGTGCCAGCAGTGAAAGAGCTACGGAGCTTAACTATGGCTACACCTTC

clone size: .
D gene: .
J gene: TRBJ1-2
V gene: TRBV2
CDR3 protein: CASSGERNYEWTF
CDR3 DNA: TGTGCCAGCAGTGGTGAACGGAACTATGAGTGGACCTTC

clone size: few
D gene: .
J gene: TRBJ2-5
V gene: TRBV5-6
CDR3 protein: CASSPDGTFGETQYF
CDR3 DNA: TGTGCCAGCAGCCCCGATGGGACGTTCGGCGAGACCCAGTACTTC

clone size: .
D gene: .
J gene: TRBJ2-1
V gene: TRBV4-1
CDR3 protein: CASSQEGSFSYNEQFF
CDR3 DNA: TGCGCCAGCAGCCAAGAGGGGAGCTTCTCCTACAATGAGCAGTTCTTC

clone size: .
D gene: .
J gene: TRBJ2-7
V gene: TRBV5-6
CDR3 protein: CASSGARSRSSYEQYF
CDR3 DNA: TGTGCCAGCAGCGGGGCTAGAAGCAGAAGCTCCTACGAGCAGTACTTC

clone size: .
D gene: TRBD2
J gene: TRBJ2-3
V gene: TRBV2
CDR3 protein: CASRPGLAGADTQYF
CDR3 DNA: TGTGCCAGCAGACCGGGACTAGCGGGAGCAGATACGCAGTATTTT

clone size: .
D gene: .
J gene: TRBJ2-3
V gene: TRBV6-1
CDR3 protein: CASSELKVPRTDTQYF
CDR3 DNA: TGTGCCAGCAGTGAATTGAAGGTACCCCGCACAGATACGCAGTATTTT

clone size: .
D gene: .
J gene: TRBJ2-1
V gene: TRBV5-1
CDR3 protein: CASSQGGTGYNEQFF
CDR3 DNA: TGCGCCAGCAGCCAAGGTGGGACCGGGTACAATGAGCAGTTCTTC

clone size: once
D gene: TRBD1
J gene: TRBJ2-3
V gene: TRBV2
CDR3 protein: CASSVTGTGTDTQYF
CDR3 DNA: TGTGCCAGCAGCGTTACCGGGACAGGGACAGATACGCAGTATTTT

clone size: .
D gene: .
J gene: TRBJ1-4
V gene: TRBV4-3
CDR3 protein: CASSQGHAGAGEKLFF
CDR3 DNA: TGCGCCAGCAGCCAAGGCCACGCAGGGGCTGGAGAAAAACTGTTTTTT